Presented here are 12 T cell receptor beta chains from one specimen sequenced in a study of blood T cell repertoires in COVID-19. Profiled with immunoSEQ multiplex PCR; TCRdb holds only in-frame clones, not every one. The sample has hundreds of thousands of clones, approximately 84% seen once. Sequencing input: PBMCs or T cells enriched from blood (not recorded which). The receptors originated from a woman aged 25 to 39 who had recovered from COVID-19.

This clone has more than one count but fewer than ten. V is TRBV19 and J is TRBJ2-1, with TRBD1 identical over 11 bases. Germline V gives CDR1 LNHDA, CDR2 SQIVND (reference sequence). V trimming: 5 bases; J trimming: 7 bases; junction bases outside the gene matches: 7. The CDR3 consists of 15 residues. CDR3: CASSRGQGVSNEQFF. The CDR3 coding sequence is TGTGCCAGTAGTCGGGGACAGGGGGTTTCTAATGAGCAGTTCTTC.

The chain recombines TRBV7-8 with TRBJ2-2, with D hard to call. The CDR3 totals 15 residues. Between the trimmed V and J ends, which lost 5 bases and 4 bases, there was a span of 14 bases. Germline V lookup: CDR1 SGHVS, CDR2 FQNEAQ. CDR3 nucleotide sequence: TGTGCCAGCAGCCCTTGGTTCGGTGGCACCGGGGAGCTGTTTTTT. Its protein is CASSPWFGGTGELFF.

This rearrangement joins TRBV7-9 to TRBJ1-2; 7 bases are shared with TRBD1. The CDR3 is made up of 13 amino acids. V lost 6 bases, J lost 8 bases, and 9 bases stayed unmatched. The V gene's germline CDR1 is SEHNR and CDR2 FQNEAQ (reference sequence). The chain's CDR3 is CASRSDRVDGYTF. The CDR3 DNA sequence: TGTGCCAGCAGATCCGACAGGGTCGACGGCTACACCTTC.

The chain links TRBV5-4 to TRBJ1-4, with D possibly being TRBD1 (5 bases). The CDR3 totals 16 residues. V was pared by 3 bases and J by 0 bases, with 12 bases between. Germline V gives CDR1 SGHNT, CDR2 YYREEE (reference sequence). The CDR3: CASSSGAGATNEKLFF. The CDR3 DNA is TGTGCCAGCAGCTCCGGCGCGGGGGCAACTAATGAAAAACTGTTTTTT.

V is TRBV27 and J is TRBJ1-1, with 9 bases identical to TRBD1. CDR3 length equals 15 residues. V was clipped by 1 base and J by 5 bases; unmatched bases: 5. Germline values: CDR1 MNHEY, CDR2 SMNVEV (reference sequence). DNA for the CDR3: TGTGCCAGCAGTTTATATCACAGGGGGCGGACTGAAGCTTTCTTT. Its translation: CASSLYHRGRTEAFF.

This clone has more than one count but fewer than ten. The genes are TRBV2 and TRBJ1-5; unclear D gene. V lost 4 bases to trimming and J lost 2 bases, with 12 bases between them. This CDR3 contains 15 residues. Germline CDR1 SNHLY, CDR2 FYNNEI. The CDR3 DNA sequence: TGTGCCAGCAGTGGACCGGGATGGGGCAATCAGCCCCAGCATTTT. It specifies CASSGPGWGNQPQHF.

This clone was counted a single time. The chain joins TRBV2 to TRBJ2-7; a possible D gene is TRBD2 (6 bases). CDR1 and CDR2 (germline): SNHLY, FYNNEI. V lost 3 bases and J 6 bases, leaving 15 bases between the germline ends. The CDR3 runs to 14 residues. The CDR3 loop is CASSEVTGESEQYF. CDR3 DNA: TGTGCCAGCAGTGAGGTGACGGGAGAATCCGAGCAGTACTTC.

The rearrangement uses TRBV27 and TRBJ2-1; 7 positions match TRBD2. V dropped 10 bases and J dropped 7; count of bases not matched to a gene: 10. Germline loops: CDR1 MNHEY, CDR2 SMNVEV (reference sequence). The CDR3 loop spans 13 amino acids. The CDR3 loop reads CATGLDGPNEQFF. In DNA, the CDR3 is TGTGCCACCGGACTAGATGGGCCTAATGAGCAGTTCTTC.

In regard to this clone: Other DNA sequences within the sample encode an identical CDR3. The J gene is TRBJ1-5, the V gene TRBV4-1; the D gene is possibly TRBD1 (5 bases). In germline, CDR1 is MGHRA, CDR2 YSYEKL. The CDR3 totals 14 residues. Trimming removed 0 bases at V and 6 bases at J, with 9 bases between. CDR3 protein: CASSQDRGSQPQHF. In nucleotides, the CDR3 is TGCGCCAGCAGCCAAGATCGGGGGAGTCAGCCCCAGCATTTT.

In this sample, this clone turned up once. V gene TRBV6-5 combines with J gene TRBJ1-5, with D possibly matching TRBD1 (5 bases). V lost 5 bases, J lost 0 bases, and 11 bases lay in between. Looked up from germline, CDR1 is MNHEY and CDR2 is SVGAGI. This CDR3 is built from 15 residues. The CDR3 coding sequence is TGTGCCAGCAGTCCCACAGGATCTAGCAATCAGCCCCAGCATTTT. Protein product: CASSPTGSSNQPQHF.

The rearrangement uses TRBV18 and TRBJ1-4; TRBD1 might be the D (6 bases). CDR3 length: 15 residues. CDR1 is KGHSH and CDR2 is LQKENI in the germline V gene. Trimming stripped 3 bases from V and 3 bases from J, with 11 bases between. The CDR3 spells CASSPPGVPNEKLFF. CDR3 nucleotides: TGTGCCAGCTCACCTCCAGGGGTGCCTAATGAAAAACTGTTTTTT.

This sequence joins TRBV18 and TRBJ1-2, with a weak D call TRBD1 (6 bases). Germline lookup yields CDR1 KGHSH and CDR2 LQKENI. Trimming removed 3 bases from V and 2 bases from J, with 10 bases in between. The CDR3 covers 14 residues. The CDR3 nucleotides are TGTGCCAGCTCACCGGACAGATCAAACTATGGCTACACCTTC. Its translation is CASSPDRSNYGYTF.